Below are 17 T cell receptor beta chains sequenced from a single sample in a study of OX40 agonist ivuxolimab in advanced cancers. The table came from immunoSEQ multiplex PCR; TCRdb's copy has only in-frame clones and leaves some out. The data contain about 77,000 clones, about nine tenths of them singletons. Sample: CD4+ or CD8+ T cells sorted from blood, taken in a trial of the OX40 agonist ivuxolimab. The source is an adult with an advanced solid tumor such as melanoma, head and neck, liver or kidney cancer.

The chain employs TRBV5-1 and TRBJ2-7; tentative D call: TRBD1 (6 bases). The CDR3 extends over 14 amino acids. The V and J ends lost 4 bases and 7 bases respectively, with 18 bases between them. Germline V gene sequence: CDR1 SGHRS, CDR2 YFSETQ. CDR3 bases: TGCGCCAGCAGCGAACAACAGGGAACGAGTGAGCAGTACTTC. It encodes CASSEQQGTSEQYF.

The chain combines TRBV11-2 with TRBJ2-4; 9 positions match TRBD1. The junction had 2 bases not matched to a gene; V was cut back by 4 bases and J by 13 bases. CDR3 size: 11 residues. CDR1 is SGHAT, CDR2 FQNNGV, per germline. CDR3 nucleotides: TGTGCCAGCAGCTCGGGGACAGGGCAGTACTTC. Its protein product is CASSSGTGQYF.

The chain uses TRBV5-1 and TRBJ2-2; TRBD2 aligns across 7 bases. This CDR3 has 15 residues. V lost 4 bases, J lost 1 base, and 4 bases stayed unmatched. The germline V gene encodes CDR1 SGHRS and CDR2 YFSETQ. Written as DNA, the CDR3 is TGCGCCAGCAGCCCCACTAGCGAGAACACCGGGGAGCTGTTTTTT. It yields the protein CASSPTSENTGELFF.

This clone was observed a single time. The V call is TRBV7-2, the J call TRBJ2-5; TRBD2 matches 7 bases. The CDR3 covers 13 residues. CDR1 and CDR2 from the germline V gene are SGHTA and FQGNSA. J lost 10 bases, V lost 5 bases, and 10 bases had no gene match. CDR3 DNA: TGTGCCAGCAGCCCCTTCTTGGGGGGGATCCAGTACTTC. It yields the protein CASSPFLGGIQYF.

The chain carries TRBV29-1 and TRBJ1-3; D might be TRBD1 (6 bases). CDR1 and CDR2 from the germline V gene are SQVTM and ANQGSEA. The CDR3 totals 13 residues. Trimming left V 5 bases short and J 1 base short, with 9 bases between. The CDR3 DNA follows: TGCAGCGTTCAGGGGCTTTCTGGAAACACCATATATTTT. Translating it yields CSVQGLSGNTIYF.

This sequence joins TRBV6-6 and TRBJ2-3; D is unclear. Per germline, CDR1 MNHNY and CDR2 SVGAGI (reference sequence). CDR3 size: 13 residues. Between the trimmed V and J ends, which lost 9 bases and 1 base, there was a span of 11 bases. The CDR3 nucleotides read TGTGCCAGGCCGGGTCGGTGCACAGATACGCAGTATTTT. It codes for CARPGRCTDTQYF.

The rearrangement links TRBV7-9 to TRBJ1-3; D gene ambiguous. There are 14 residues in the CDR3. Germline V gene data show CDR1 as SEHNR and CDR2 as FQNEAQ (reference sequence). Trimming shortened V by 1 base and J by 0 bases, and 4 bases separated the two germline ends. This chain's CDR3 is CASSLDRSGNTIYF. In DNA form, the CDR3 reads TGTGCCAGCAGCTTAGACCGCTCTGGAAACACCATATATTTT.

The gene calls are TRBV5-4 and TRBJ2-1; unclear D gene. V gave up 2 bases and J gave up 5 bases, with 11 bases separating them. CDR1 is SGHNT and CDR2 is YYREEE in the germline V gene (reference sequence). This CDR3 region has 14 residues. As DNA, the CDR3 is TGTGCCAGCAGCTTCCGAGACATCAACAATGAGCAGTTCTTC. Its translation: CASSFRDINNEQFF.

The rearrangement joins TRBV7-9 to TRBJ2-3; 9 bases are shared with TRBD1. CDR3 length equals 17 residues. With V trimmed by 6 bases and J by 0 bases, 10 bases remained unmatched. Germline CDR1 SEHNR, CDR2 FQNEAQ (reference sequence). The CDR3 nucleotides are TGTGCCAGCAGGAGCCCCGGGACAGGGACTAGCACAGATACGCAGTATTTT. This gives the protein CASRSPGTGTSTDTQYF. Full variable domain (outside the CDR3, taken from reference TRBV7-9 and TRBJ2-3): DTGVSQNPRHKITKRGQNVTFRCDPISEHNRLYWYRQTLGQGPEFLTYFQNEAQLEKSRLLSDRFSAERPKGSFSTLEIQRTEQGDSAMYLCASRSPGTGTSTDTQYFGPGTRLTVL.

This clone was seen once. The V gene is TRBV28, the J gene TRBJ2-2, with 13 positions matching TRBD2. V was pared by 3 bases and J by 5 bases, with 9 bases of the junction left unmatched. Germline V gives CDR1 MDHEN, CDR2 SYDVKM. This CDR3 has 18 residues. The CDR3 DNA follows: TGTGCCAGCAGTTTTCCGGGACTAGCGGGGCCGAGGACCGGGGAGCTGTTTTTT. Translation gives CASSFPGLAGPRTGELFF.

This chain links TRBV13 with TRBJ2-7; 7 bases line up with TRBD1. Losses at the gene ends were 4 bases for V and 5 bases for J; bases not matched to a gene: 14. CDR1 and CDR2 from the germline V gene are PRHDT and FYEKMQ (reference sequence). The CDR3 sequence is 16 residues long. CDR3 DNA: TGTGCCAGCAGCTCGACAAGACAGGGCTTTTTGGACGAGCAGTACTTC. Translation gives CASSSTRQGFLDEQYF.

The chain couples TRBV4-1 to TRBJ1-2, with D unclear. Germline V gene data show CDR1 as MGHRA and CDR2 as YSYEKL. V lost 5 bases and J lost 5, with 15 bases in between. The CDR3 is 14 amino acids. The CDR3: CASSSGAGSYGYTF. The CDR3 bases are TGCGCCAGCAGCTCCGGAGCTGGGAGTTATGGCTACACCTTC.

As to this clone: Different DNA sequences within this sample yield the same CDR3. The chain carries TRBV10-3 and TRBJ1-2; 9 bases are shared with TRBD1. The trim removed 0 bases at V and 13 bases at J, leaving 9 bases unmatched. The CDR3 loop spans 14 amino acids. Germline V gives CDR1 ENHRY, CDR2 SYGVKD. CDR3 loop: CAISESKGTGSSTF. The DNA of the CDR3 is TGTGCCATCAGTGAGTCGAAGGGGACAGGGTCTAGCACCTTC.

The rearrangement joins TRBV19 to TRBJ1-2; the D gene is possibly TRBD1 (5 bases). CDR3 length: 17 amino acids. Trimming removed 0 bases from V and 8 bases from J, with 22 bases in between. CDR1 and CDR2 from the germline V gene are LNHDA and SQIVND (reference sequence). The CDR3 coding sequence is TGTGCCAGTAGTATAGATCTTGGGACGACGGAGGCGCGGGGCTACACCTTC. Amino acid sequence: CASSIDLGTTEARGYTF.

This clone was recorded once. V usage is TRBV27 and J usage is TRBJ2-7, with D unresolved. V lost 0 bases and J lost 3, with 12 bases in between. This CDR3 contains 15 residues. The germline CDR1 and CDR2 sequences are MNHEY and SMNVEV (reference sequence). In DNA form, the CDR3 reads TGTGCCAGCAGTTTATCAAGGGTCCAAAACTACGAGCAGTACTTC. Translated: CASSLSRVQNYEQYF.

The chain links TRBV6-1 to TRBJ1-3; D is unresolved. The CDR3 runs 13 residues. V shed 2 bases and J shed 0 bases, with 2 bases lying between them. Germline CDR1 and CDR2: MNHNS and SASEGT. CDR3 region: CASSENSGNTIYF. CDR3 sequence (DNA): TGTGCCAGCAGTGAAAACTCTGGAAACACCATATATTTT.

The chain is built from TRBV19 and TRBJ1-1; 9 bases line up with TRBD1. The CDR3 extends over 14 amino acids. The J segment lost 4 bases and the V segment lost 5 bases, leaving 5 bases of the junction unmatched. Germline CDR1 is LNHDA and CDR2 is SQIVND (reference sequence). The CDR3 nucleotides are TGTGCCAGTAGTGTGGACAGGGGAGGCACTGAAGCTTTCTTT. Residues: CASSVDRGGTEAFF. Full variable domain (outside the CDR3, taken from reference TRBV19 and TRBJ1-1): DGGITQSPKYLFRKEGQNVTLSCEQNLNHDAMYWYRQDPGQGLRLIYYSQIVNDFQKGDIAEGYSVSREKKESFPLTVTSAQKNPTAFYLCASSVDRGGTEAFFGQGTRLTVV.